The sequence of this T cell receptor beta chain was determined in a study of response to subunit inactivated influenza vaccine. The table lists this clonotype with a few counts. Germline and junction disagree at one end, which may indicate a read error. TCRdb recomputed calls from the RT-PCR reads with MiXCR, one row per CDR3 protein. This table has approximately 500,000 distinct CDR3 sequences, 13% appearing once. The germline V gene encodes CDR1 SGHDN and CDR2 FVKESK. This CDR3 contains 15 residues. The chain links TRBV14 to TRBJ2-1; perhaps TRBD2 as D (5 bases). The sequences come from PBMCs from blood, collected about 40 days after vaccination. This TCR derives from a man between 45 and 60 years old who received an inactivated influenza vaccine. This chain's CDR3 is CASSQISPSYHEQFF. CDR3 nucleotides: TGTGCCAGCAGCCAGATCTCCCCTAGCTACCATGAGCAGTTCTTC.